The next 10 T cell receptor beta chains were all read from a single sample in a study of Ad26.COV2.S vaccination and SARS-CoV-2 variants. Treatment denoted: over 15 received Ad26.COV2.S at low or high dose, single or two shots; roughly five received placebo; per-sample allocation not given. Collection of samples fell on day 63 after the first vaccine or placebo injection. The assay was immunoSEQ multiplex PCR, and TCRdb's table has in-frame clones only and misses some. The table lists about half a million clones, roughly 87% of them singletons. The sample consisted of peripheral blood, taken in a trial of Ad26.COV2.S vaccine versus placebo. The receptors were gathered from a person between 18 and 59 years old who received the Ad26.COV2.S COVID-19 vaccine or a placebo.

V and J are TRBV2 and TRBJ1-4; D perhaps matches TRBD1 (5 bases). Trimming cost V 5 bases and J 1 base, with 8 bases left between them. Germline V gives CDR1 SNHLY, CDR2 FYNNEI. The CDR3 consists of 14 residues. The chain's CDR3 is CASSRDGTNEKLFF. In DNA, the CDR3 is TGTGCCAGCAGTCGGGACGGAACTAATGAAAAACTGTTTTTT.

Comment on this clone: This CDR3 is also generated by other DNA sequences in the sample. The J gene is TRBJ2-1, the V gene TRBV7-2; the match to TRBD2 covers 10 bases. The V gene end was trimmed by 1 base and the J gene end by 6 bases; junction bases not matched to a gene: 0. The germline V gene has CDR1 SGHTA and CDR2 FQGNSA. This CDR3 has 14 residues. CDR3 region: CASSLGLAGNEQFF. Written as DNA, the CDR3 is TGTGCCAGCAGCTTAGGACTAGCGGGCAATGAGCAGTTCTTC.

About this clone itself: At the DNA level, this CDR3 is encoded by other sequences in the same sample as well. This chain connects TRBV6-5 to TRBJ2-3; 10 bases are shared with TRBD2. Losses at the gene ends were 6 bases for V and 0 bases for J; bases not matched to a gene: 3. This CDR3 spans 15 amino acids. Germline V CDR1 and CDR2: MNHEY, SVGAGI. The DNA of the CDR3 is TGTGCCAGCAGCTATAGCGGGAGGAGCACAGATACGCAGTATTTT. Amino acid sequence: CASSYSGRSTDTQYF.

The gene calls are TRBV6-5 and TRBJ1-2; D remains unclear. The V gene's germline CDR1 is MNHEY and CDR2 SVGAGI. Between the trimmed V and J ends, which lost 6 bases and 4 bases, there was a span of 12 bases. The CDR3 has 13 amino acids. CDR3 DNA: TGTGCCAGCAGCTTCGGGTTCCTCTATGGCTACACCTTC. The encoded protein is CASSFGFLYGYTF.

The count of this clone is one. The rearrangement joins TRBV10-3 to TRBJ2-7, with D hard to call. The V end lost 4 bases, the J end lost 3 bases, and 4 bases lay between the germline ends. CDR1 is ENHRY, CDR2 SYGVKD, per germline. This CDR3 is built from 11 residues. The CDR3 nucleotides read TGTGCCATCAGTGTAGGCTACGAGCAGTACTTC. Its protein product is CAISVGYEQYF.

The CDR3 DNA reads as TGTGCCAGCAGTTACCGCCCGTTTATTCACACTGAAGCTTTCTTT. Translated: CASSYRPFIHTEAFF. The rearrangement joins TRBV6-5 to TRBJ1-1; D is ambiguous. Trimming stripped 2 bases from V and 3 bases from J, with 13 bases between. The CDR3 is 15 residues long. CDR1 and CDR2 (germline): MNHEY, SVGAGI.

Only one count was recorded for this clone. The rearrangement uses TRBV5-1 and TRBJ2-3, with D hard to call. V lost 6 bases to trimming and J lost 3 bases, with 17 bases between them. Germline V lookup: CDR1 SGHRS, CDR2 YFSETQ. This CDR3 comprises 15 residues. CDR3 loop: CASKSNSIRTDTQYF. In DNA, the CDR3 is TGCGCCAGCAAAAGCAACAGTATCCGTACAGATACGCAGTATTTT.

The chain employs TRBV5-1 and TRBJ2-2; 8 bases map to TRBD1. The CDR3 loop spans 16 amino acids. Germline assignment: CDR1 SGHRS and CDR2 YFSETQ. V trimming: 3 bases; J trimming: 0 bases; junction bases outside the gene matches: 4. CDR3 sequence reads: CASSSPGQANTGELFF. CDR3 DNA: TGCGCCAGCAGCTCTCCGGGACAGGCGAACACCGGGGAGCTGTTTTTT.

The J gene is TRBJ1-1, the V gene TRBV4-2, with TRBD1 identical over 9 bases. The CDR3 is 14 residues long. The germline V gene has CDR1 LGHNA and CDR2 YNFKEQ. Trimming removed 2 bases from V and 7 bases from J; junction bases left unmatched: 5. The CDR3 protein is CASSQLDRGIEAFF. In nucleotides, the CDR3 is TGTGCCAGCAGCCAATTAGACAGGGGGATTGAAGCTTTCTTT.

Regarding this clone: Other DNA sequences in the same sample also yield this CDR3. V gene TRBV12-3 or TRBV12-4 combines with J gene TRBJ2-3; D gene uncertain. Trimming removed 5 bases from V and 6 bases from J, with 6 bases in between. This CDR3 comprises 11 residues. CDR3 loop: CASSPRDTQYF. CDR3 nucleotide sequence: TGTGCCAGCAGTCCCCGGGATACGCAGTATTTT.